The next 9 T cell receptor beta chains were all read from a single sample in a study of beta chain features in type 1 diabetes. Study-wide results and caveats: Among patients with Type 1 diabetes, TCRB CDR3s were moderately but significantly shorter in every one of the four CD4+ subsets.

Every bit of the isolated RNA underwent reverse transcription, so sequencing read expressed TCRB transcripts. Some clones are missing from TCRdb's copy, which holds only in-frame ones; the method was immunoSEQ multiplex PCR. The table shows approximately 240,000 clones, with 15% to 20% occurring only once. No antigens are known for them. Sequenced sample: naive CD4+ T cells from blood. These receptors originate from a man under 40 with type 1 diabetes.

This clone was counted a few times. This chain uses TRBV6-6 with TRBJ1-5; D gene uncertain. Germline CDR1 and CDR2: MNHNY and SVGAGI (reference sequence). There are 13 residues in the CDR3. V shed 2 bases and J shed 7 bases, with 9 bases lying between them. DNA for the CDR3: TGTGCCAGCAGTTACCGGATTGGGCAGCCCCAGCATTTT. Translation gives CASSYRIGQPQHF.

This clone has a handful of counts. V and J are TRBV28 and TRBJ1-5; 8 bases map to TRBD1. Looked up from germline, CDR1 is MDHEN and CDR2 is SYDVKM. Losses at the gene ends were 7 bases for V and 5 bases for J; bases not matched to a gene: 10. The CDR3 contains 15 residues. As DNA, the CDR3 is TGTGCCAGCACCCGCGGTGGACAGGGCTATCAGCCCCAGCATTTT. Encoded protein: CASTRGGQGYQPQHF.

V is TRBV29-1 and J is TRBJ2-7; D is unclear. CDR1 is SQVTM, CDR2 ANQGSEA, per germline. The CDR3 is 11 residues long. CDR3 coding DNA: TGCAGTGCCAGGTATTCAGAAAAGCAGTACTTC. Translation gives CSARYSEKQYF.

This chain links TRBV9 with TRBJ2-2; D uncertain. V was clipped by 1 base and J by 7 bases, with 5 bases between them. The CDR3 has 12 amino acids. The germline CDR1 and CDR2 sequences are SGDLS and YYNGEE. The CDR3 DNA sequence: TGTGCCAGCAGCGTAATCGACGGGGAGCTGTTTTTT. The encoded protein is CASSVIDGELFF.

This clone was counted only a few times. The chain recombines TRBV13 with TRBJ2-5, with 13 bases aligning to TRBD2. This CDR3 is 18 amino acids long. The germline V gene encodes CDR1 PRHDT and CDR2 FYEKMQ (reference sequence). Trimming took 0 bases from V and 1 from J; bases not matched to a gene: 5. As DNA, the CDR3 is TGTGCCAGCAGCTTAGGCCACGGGACTAGCGGGATCCAAGAGACCCAGTACTTC. Protein: CASSLGHGTSGIQETQYF.

The J gene is TRBJ2-5, the V gene TRBV7-9; D not resolved. Germline loops: CDR1 SEHNR, CDR2 FQNEAQ (reference sequence). The CDR3 is 11 residues long. Trimming took 5 bases from V and 3 from J, leaving 4 bases between them. The chain's CDR3 is CASSVEETQYF. The CDR3 DNA reads TGTGCCAGCAGCGTCGAAGAGACCCAGTACTTC.

The rearrangement joins TRBV4-2 to TRBJ2-3; a possible D gene is TRBD1 (5 bases). Trimming took off 1 base at V and 0 bases at J, with 11 bases between the two ends. The germline V gene has CDR1 LGHNA and CDR2 YNFKEQ. The CDR3 sequence is 16 residues long. The CDR3 nucleotides are TGTGCCAGCAGCCAAGTGGGGCCACGGAGCACAGATACGCAGTATTTT. It codes for CASSQVGPRSTDTQYF.

This clone has more than one count but fewer than ten. The CDR3 here is CASSQEPSQGRDTQYF. CDR3 nucleotides: TGTGCCAGCAGCCAAGAACCTAGCCAGGGGAGGGATACGCAGTATTTT. This sequence joins TRBV4-2 and TRBJ2-3; D could derive from TRBD1 or TRBD2 (6 bases each). The CDR3 covers 16 residues. The germline V and J ends were trimmed by 0 bases and 6 bases, with 16 bases remaining between them. Germline CDR1 LGHNA, CDR2 YNFKEQ.

The chain combines TRBV29-1 with TRBJ1-3; D ambiguous. Trimming removed 4 bases at V and 4 bases at J, with 11 bases between. The CDR3 totals 13 residues. CDR1 SQVTM and CDR2 ANQGSEA come from the germline V gene. CDR3 nucleotides: TGCAGCGTTGTAAAGTCGTTCGGAAACACCATATATTTT. Translation: CSVVKSFGNTIYF. The full variable domain, in which reference TRBV29-1 and TRBJ1-3 provide the parts outside the CDR3, is SAVISQKPSRDICQRGTSLTIQCQVDSQVTMMFWYRQQPGQSLTLIATANQGSEATYESGFVIDKFPISRPNLTFSTLTVSNMSPEDSSIYLCSVVKSFGNTIYFGEGSWLTVV.